The entry that follows covers one T cell receptor (beta chain) sequence. The CDR3 runs 16 residues. Per germline, CDR1 SGHVS and CDR2 FNYEAQ. J was trimmed by 5 bases and V by 2 bases; bases with no gene match: 10. This sample was included in a study of blood T cell repertoires in COVID-19. On the study more broadly: The United States, Italy and Spain were the sources of the acute and convalescent COVID-19 samples. The analysed material was cDNA or gDNA that came from T cells, B-cell-depleted T cells, or PBMCs.

Original methodology: Nucleated cell counts were estimated from reference gene primer amplification. The data were produced by immunoSEQ multiplex PCR, yet TCRdb's version contains in-frame clones alone and is incomplete. For V, J and clone size, that table is used; D and trimming come from the DNA. In the table there are about 22,000 clones, 90% of which are singletons. The sequence derives from an older man with acute or convalescent COVID-19. The specimen was peripheral blood. The chain has TRBV7-6 and TRBJ2-3, with 7 nucleotides matching TRBD2. CDR3 in DNA: TGTGCCAGCAGCTTAAGGCTAGCGGAACCCTTAGATACGCAGTATTTT. Protein sequence: CASSLRLAEPLDTQYF.